This T cell receptor beta chain was recorded in a study of T cells in localized non-small cell lung cancer. Points from the study as a whole: Compared with tumor, uninvolved adjacent lung displayed greater T cell clonality, ranking highest overall. Overall survival was longer when the density of T cells in the blood was higher.

The CDR3 runs to 15 residues. Trimming shortened V by 6 bases and J by 5 bases, and 19 bases separated the two germline ends. Sample share makes this clone medium-sized (0.01 to 0.1%). Its antigen is unknown. The assay was immunoSEQ multiplex PCR, and TCRdb's table has in-frame clones only and misses some. The profile shows 3,500 to 4,000 clones, about 35% of them singletons. Samples of adjacent lung (free of atypia) were collected at least 2 cm from the tumor margin. The sequence was obtained from a woman aged 35-75 years with stage I lung adenocarcinoma. This chain connects TRBV23-1 to TRBJ1-2, with D uncertain. TRBV23-1 is an open reading frame, and its role is uncertain. The sample in question was normal lung tissue next to the tumor, obtained before any cancer treatment. This CDR3 is CASSQDSGSGYGYTF. CDR3 coding DNA: TGCGCCAGCAGCCAAGATTCGGGGTCCGGGTATGGCTACACCTTC.